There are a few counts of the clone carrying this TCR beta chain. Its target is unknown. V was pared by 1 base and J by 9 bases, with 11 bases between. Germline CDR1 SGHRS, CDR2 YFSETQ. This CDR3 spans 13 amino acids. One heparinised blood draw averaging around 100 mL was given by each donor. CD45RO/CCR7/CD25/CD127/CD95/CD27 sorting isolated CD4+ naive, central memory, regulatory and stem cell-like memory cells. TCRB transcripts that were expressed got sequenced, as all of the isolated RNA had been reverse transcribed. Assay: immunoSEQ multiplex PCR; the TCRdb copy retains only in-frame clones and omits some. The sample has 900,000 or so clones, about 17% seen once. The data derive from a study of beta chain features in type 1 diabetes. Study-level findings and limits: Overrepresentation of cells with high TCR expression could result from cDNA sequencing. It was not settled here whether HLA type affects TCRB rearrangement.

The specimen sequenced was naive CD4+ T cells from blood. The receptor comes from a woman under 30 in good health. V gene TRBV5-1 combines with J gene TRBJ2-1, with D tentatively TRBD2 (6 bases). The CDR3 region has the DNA TGCGCCAGCAGCTTGATCTCGGGAGTTGAGCAGTTCTTC. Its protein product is CASSLISGVEQFF. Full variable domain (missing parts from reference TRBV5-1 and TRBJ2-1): KAGVTQTPRYLIKTRGQQVTLSCSPISGHRSVSWYQQTPGQGLQFLFEYFSETQRNKGNFPGRFSGRQFSNSRSEMNVSTLELGDSALYLCASSLISGVEQFFGPGTRLTVL.